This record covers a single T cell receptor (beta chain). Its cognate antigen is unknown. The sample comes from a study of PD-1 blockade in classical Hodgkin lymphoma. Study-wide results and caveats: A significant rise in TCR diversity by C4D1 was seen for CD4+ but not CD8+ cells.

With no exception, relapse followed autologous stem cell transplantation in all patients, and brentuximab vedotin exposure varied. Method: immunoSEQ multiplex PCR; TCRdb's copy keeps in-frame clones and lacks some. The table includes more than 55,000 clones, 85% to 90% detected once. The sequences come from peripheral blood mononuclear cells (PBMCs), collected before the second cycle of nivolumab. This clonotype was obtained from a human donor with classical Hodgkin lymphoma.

CDR3 in DNA: TGCGCCAGCAGCCACGGACAGGGGGCCCGTTCACCCCTCCACTTT. It codes for CASSHGQGARSPLHF. The chain couples TRBV5-1 to TRBJ1-6; 11 positions match TRBD1. CDR1 and CDR2 from the germline V gene are SGHRS and YFSETQ. This CDR3 comprises 15 residues. The J segment lost 9 bases and the V segment lost 4 bases, leaving 6 bases of the junction unmatched.